The 29 T cell receptor beta chains below come from one sample, sequenced in a study of STAT5B mutations in CD4+ large granular lymphocyte leukemia. The protocol was immunoSEQ multiplex PCR, while the TCRdb copy is restricted to in-frame clones and leaves out a portion. The sample consists of about 30,000 clones, about 81% of them appearing once. Source material: CD4+ T cells from blood buffy coats. These receptors came from a human donor in good health.

The chain is built from TRBV9 and TRBJ2-3, with D tentatively TRBD1 (6 bases). Trimming pared 2 bases from V and 4 bases from J, leaving 14 bases between. CDR1 and CDR2 (germline): SGDLS, YYNGEE. The CDR3 extends over 15 amino acids. The CDR3 DNA reads as TGTGCCAGCAGCGTCCAGGGGTTTGGCCCAGATACGCAGTATTTT. This translates into CASSVQGFGPDTQYF. Drawing the rest from reference TRBV9 and TRBJ2-3, the complete variable domain is DSGVTQTPKHLITATGQRVTLRCSPRSGDLSVYWYQQSLDQGLQFLIQYYNGEERAKGNILERFSAQQFPDLHSELNLSSLELGDSALYFCASSVQGFGPDTQYFGPGTRLTVL.

This clone appeared a single time. The chain couples TRBV13 to TRBJ2-5; D not resolved. TRBJ2-7 explains the end of the DNA better; the J call may be wrong. From germline, CDR1 is PRHDT and CDR2 FYEKMQ (reference sequence). The CDR3 consists of 14 residues. The CDR3 loop reads CASSLRFVDYEQYF. The CDR3 nucleotides are TGTGCCAGCAGCTTACGTTTCGTAGACTACGAGCAGTACTTC.

This clone was seen more than once but under ten times. The chain carries TRBV10-3 and TRBJ1-1, with a possible D match to TRBD1 (5 bases). The ends were cut back, 8 bases at V and 1 base at J, with 8 bases in the middle. The CDR3 is 12 amino acids. The germline gives CDR1 ENHRY, CDR2 SYGVKD. CDR3 nucleotides: TGTGCCATCGGAGGACAGAACACTGAAGCTTTCTTT. Amino acids: CAIGGQNTEAFF.

The rearrangement joins TRBV10-1 to TRBJ2-2, with D perhaps matching TRBD1 (6 bases). V gave up 5 bases and J gave up 2 bases, with 12 bases separating them. The germline gives CDR1 WNHNN, CDR2 SYGVQD (reference sequence). The CDR3 runs to 15 residues. The CDR3 region is CASSKQGANTGELFF. CDR3 bases: TGCGCCAGCAGTAAACAGGGCGCTAACACCGGGGAGCTGTTTTTT.

This rearrangement joins TRBV5-1 to TRBJ1-6; the D gene is possibly TRBD1 (5 bases). The germline V and J ends were trimmed by 4 bases and 7 bases, with 18 bases remaining between them. From germline, CDR1 is SGHRS and CDR2 YFSETQ. CDR3 length: 16 residues. CDR3 sequence: CASSLSFRGTNSPLHF. CDR3 bases: TGCGCCAGCAGCCTGTCTTTTCGTGGGACGAATTCACCCCTCCACTTT.

The J gene is TRBJ2-5, the V gene TRBV18; D assignment may be TRBD1 or TRBD2 (6 bases each). CDR1 and CDR2 from the germline V gene are KGHSH and LQKENI. The V end lost 3 bases, the J end lost 1 base, and 15 bases lay between the germline ends. The CDR3 covers 16 residues. CDR3 amino acids: CASSPGTGAAQETQYF. CDR3 DNA: TGTGCCAGCTCACCGGGGACGGGGGCGGCCCAAGAGACCCAGTACTTC.

The V and J genes are TRBV10-3 and TRBJ2-7; weak D call: TRBD1 (6 bases). The germline V gene encodes CDR1 ENHRY and CDR2 SYGVKD. The V and J ends lost 6 bases and 3 bases respectively, with 15 bases between them. The CDR3 is 14 residues long. The CDR3 loop is CAISTGTFNYEQYF. Written as DNA, the CDR3 is TGTGCCATCAGCACCGGGACATTCAACTACGAGCAGTACTTC.

CDR3 DNA sequence: TGCGCCAGCAGCATCGAGCGGGGCTTGGGCACAGATACGCAGTATTTT. It codes for CASSIERGLGTDTQYF. The chain employs TRBV5-1 and TRBJ2-3, with TRBD2 matching over 7 bases. Germline-derived CDR1 and CDR2 are SGHRS and YFSETQ. The CDR3 covers 16 residues. V was pared by 4 bases and J by 1 base, with 9 bases of the junction left unmatched.

V usage is TRBV11-2 and J usage is TRBJ1-1; TRBD1 matches 10 bases. The CDR3 length is 16 residues. V was pared by 0 bases and J by 6 bases, with 7 bases of the junction left unmatched. Germline V lookup: CDR1 SGHAT, CDR2 FQNNGV. The CDR3 sequence: CASSLDPGTGVAEAFF. In DNA, the CDR3 is TGTGCCAGCAGCTTAGATCCCGGGACAGGGGTAGCTGAAGCTTTCTTT.

V is TRBV28 and J is TRBJ2-4, with D tentatively TRBD2 (6 bases). Germline CDR1 is MDHEN and CDR2 is SYDVKM. The CDR3 covers 14 residues. With 6 bases removed from V and 2 bases from J, the gap between germline ends came to 11 bases. In DNA, the CDR3 is TGTGCCAGCAGGTCTGGGGGGACCAAAAACATTCAGTACTTC. Its translation is CASRSGGTKNIQYF.

The chain uses TRBV5-6 and TRBJ2-1, with a tentative D call TRBD2 (6 bases). Looked up from germline, CDR1 is SGHDT and CDR2 is YYEEEE. This CDR3 has 13 amino acids. V was trimmed by 4 bases and J by 2 bases, leaving 7 bases between them. CDR3 sequence (DNA): TGTGCCAGCAGCGGCGGGGCCTACAATGAGCAGTTCTTC. Its translation: CASSGGAYNEQFF.

The chain joins TRBV18 to TRBJ1-5, with a tentative D call TRBD1 (6 bases). In germline, CDR1 is KGHSH, CDR2 LQKENI. The germline V and J ends were trimmed by 2 bases and 7 bases, with 24 bases remaining between them. The CDR3 covers 18 residues. In DNA form, the CDR3 reads TGTGCCAGCTCACCAAGACGCGCTGGGTCGGGGGGCGAACAGCCCCAGCATTTT. Its protein is CASSPRRAGSGGEQPQHF.

J is TRBJ2-1 and V is TRBV5-6, with a tentative D call TRBD2 (5 bases). The CDR3 has 16 amino acids. V gave up 0 bases and J gave up 7 bases, with 17 bases separating them. CDR1 is SGHDT and CDR2 is YYEEEE in the germline V gene. CDR3: CASSLAVGRLQNEQFF. The CDR3 bases are TGTGCCAGCAGCTTGGCCGTAGGTCGACTACAAAATGAGCAGTTCTTC.

The CDR3 reads CSVLSPGQETQYF. The CDR3, as DNA: TGCAGCGTCCTTTCCCCGGGCCAAGAGACCCAGTACTTC. The chain has TRBV29-1 and TRBJ2-5; D not certain. Looked up from germline, CDR1 is SQVTM and CDR2 is ANQGSEA. The CDR3 length is 13 residues. Between the trimmed V and J ends, which lost 6 bases and 1 base, there was a span of 12 bases.

The rearrangement links TRBV27 to TRBJ1-3, with D unresolved. The CDR3 spans 17 residues. Between the trimmed V and J ends, which lost 7 bases and 0 bases, there was a span of 19 bases. The germline V gene has CDR1 MNHEY and CDR2 SMNVEV (reference sequence). The CDR3: CASISRTKKRSGNTIYF. The CDR3 nucleotides read TGTGCCAGCATTAGTAGGACCAAAAAACGCTCTGGAAACACCATATATTTT.

This clone came up a few times. The chain is built from TRBV11-1 and TRBJ2-7, with TRBD2 identical over 7 bases. Trimming at V came to 9 bases and at J to 3 bases, leaving 8 bases not matched to a gene. Germline V gives CDR1 SGHAT, CDR2 FQDESV (reference sequence). The CDR3 totals 13 residues. CDR3 DNA: TGTGCCAGTTCACTAGCGTCGGGCTACGAGCAGTACTTC. The encoded protein is CASSLASGYEQYF.

The V gene is TRBV5-5, the J gene TRBJ2-7; D tentatively reads TRBD1 or TRBD2 (6 bases each). This CDR3 comprises 15 residues. Per germline, CDR1 SGHKS and CDR2 YYEKEE (reference sequence). V was cut by 5 bases and J by 0 bases, with 15 bases left in between. CDR3 DNA sequence: TGTGCCAGCAGGACCGCGGGACAAGGCTCCTACGAGCAGTACTTC. Translated: CASRTAGQGSYEQYF.

In this sample, this clone turned up once. The rearrangement links TRBV7-3 to TRBJ2-5; 15 positions match TRBD2. The trim removed 5 bases at V and 5 bases at J, leaving 6 bases unmatched. CDR1 and CDR2 from the germline V gene are SGHTA and FQGTGA. CDR3 length: 16 residues. The CDR3 DNA sequence: TGTGCCAGCAGCCCCGGACTAGCGGGGGGGATTGAGACCCAGTACTTC. Translating it yields CASSPGLAGGIETQYF. The full variable domain, its missing parts supplied by reference TRBV7-3 and TRBJ2-5, is GAGVSQTPSNKVTEKGKYVELRCDPISGHTALYWYRQSLGQGPEFLIYFQGTGAADDSGLPNDRFFAVRPEGSVSTLKIQRTERGDSAVYLCASSPGLAGGIETQYFGPGTRLLVL.

The rearrangement joins TRBV4-3 to TRBJ2-4; TRBD1 aligns across 8 bases. Germline loops: CDR1 LGHNA, CDR2 YSLEER. The CDR3 loop spans 15 amino acids. V shed 6 bases and J 0 bases; nucleotides not matched to a gene: 4. The CDR3 loop is CASRRDRRAKNIQYF. CDR3 sequence (DNA): TGCGCCAGCAGACGGGACAGGAGAGCCAAAAACATTCAGTACTTC.

The gene calls are TRBV18 and TRBJ1-4; D not certain. Germline V gene lookup returns CDR1 KGHSH and CDR2 LQKENI. V gave up 2 bases and J gave up 0 bases, with 10 bases separating them. The CDR3 is 16 amino acids. The CDR3 protein is CASSPRVSTTNEKLFF. The CDR3, as DNA: TGTGCCAGCTCACCAAGGGTCAGTACAACTAATGAAAAACTGTTTTTT.

This rearrangement joins TRBV28 to TRBJ2-3, with D tentatively TRBD1 or TRBD2 (5 bases each). The CDR3 extends over 12 amino acids. Trimming pared 8 bases from V and 6 bases from J, leaving 12 bases between. Germline V gives CDR1 MDHEN, CDR2 SYDVKM. The CDR3 reads CASLKGSDTQYF. The CDR3 nucleotides are TGTGCCAGCCTTAAGGGGAGTGATACGCAGTATTTT. Full variable domain (outside the CDR3, taken from reference TRBV28 and TRBJ2-3): DVKVTQSSRYLVKRTGEKVFLECVQDMDHENMFWYRQDPGLGLRLIYFSYDVKMKEKGDIPEGYSVSREKKERFSLILESASTNQTSMYLCASLKGSDTQYFGPGTRLTVL.

This sequence joins TRBV29-1 and TRBJ2-3, with a possible D match to TRBD2 (6 bases). CDR1 and CDR2 (germline): SQVTM, ANQGSEA. This CDR3 has 14 residues. Deletions cut 7 bases from V and 0 bases from J, with 14 bases between. CDR3 DNA sequence: TGCAGCGCTCCCCTAGCGCTGAGCACAGATACGCAGTATTTT. Translated: CSAPLALSTDTQYF.

This clone has only one observation. The genes are TRBV4-1 and TRBJ1-3; the D is unclear. V was trimmed by 0 bases and J by 0 bases, leaving 9 bases between them. The CDR3 loop spans 16 amino acids. Germline-derived CDR1 and CDR2 are MGHRA and YSYEKL. The CDR3, as DNA: TGCGCCAGCAGCCAAGAAGTCGGCCTCTCTGGAAACACCATATATTTT. Amino acid sequence: CASSQEVGLSGNTIYF.

The genes are TRBV14 and TRBJ2-4, with 12 bases lining up with TRBD1. This CDR3 comprises 18 residues. The germline gives CDR1 SGHDN, CDR2 FVKESK. Trimming cost V 0 bases and J 4 bases; bases outside gene matches: 7. The CDR3 protein is CASSQDRGTGGLKNIQYF. DNA for the CDR3: TGTGCCAGCAGCCAAGATCGGGGGACAGGGGGCCTAAAAAACATTCAGTACTTC.

This clone occurred a few times. This chain uses TRBV13 with TRBJ1-6, with 11 bases aligning to TRBD1. V gave up 5 bases and J gave up 13 bases; unmatched junction bases: 7. Germline V gene data show CDR1 as PRHDT and CDR2 as FYEKMQ (reference sequence). This CDR3 has 14 residues. The CDR3: CASSTRDRGNPLHF. The CDR3 DNA reads as TGTGCCAGCAGCACCCGGGACAGGGGGAATCCCCTCCACTTT.

J is TRBJ2-7 and V is TRBV7-9; possibly TRBD2 for D (5 bases). Germline CDR1 and CDR2: SEHNR and FQNEAQ (reference sequence). CDR3 size: 15 residues. Trimming cost V 3 bases and J 1 base, with 13 bases left between them. CDR3 DNA sequence: TGTGCCAGCAGCTTTACCGGGATGGTTTCCTACGAGCAGTACTTC. This sequence encodes CASSFTGMVSYEQYF. The complete variable domain, with remaining parts taken from reference TRBV7-9 and TRBJ2-7, reads DTGVSQNPRHKITKRGQNVTFRCDPISEHNRLYWYRQTLGQGPEFLTYFQNEAQLEKSRLLSDRFSAERPKGSFSTLEIQRTEQGDSAMYLCASSFTGMVSYEQYFGPGTRLTVT.

This chain connects TRBV6-5 to TRBJ2-5; TRBD2 matches 7 bases. The CDR3 sequence is 14 residues long. Trimming at V came to 0 bases and at J to 7 bases, leaving 5 bases not matched to a gene. Germline V gene data show CDR1 as MNHEY and CDR2 as SVGAGI. Here the CDR3 reads CASSYSTGGVTQYF. Written as DNA, the CDR3 is TGTGCCAGCAGTTACTCGACTGGGGGGGTGACCCAGTACTTC.

The genes are TRBV19 and TRBJ2-7; D assignment may be TRBD1 or TRBD2 (5 bases each). This CDR3 is built from 15 residues. The germline CDR1 and CDR2 sequences are LNHDA and SQIVND (reference sequence). Trimming left V 5 bases short and J 6 bases short, with 20 bases between. The CDR3 region is CASSQDPKWGSEQYF. CDR3 coding DNA: TGTGCCAGTAGTCAGGATCCGAAATGGGGGAGCGAGCAGTACTTC.

This sequence joins TRBV6-1 and TRBJ1-4, with D possibly TRBD1 on 6 matching bases. The V end lost 5 bases, the J end lost 7 bases, and 14 bases lay between the germline ends. Germline V lookup: CDR1 MNHNS, CDR2 SASEGT. This CDR3 region has 14 residues. CDR3 sequence reads: CASSPHREGEKLFF. DNA for the CDR3: TGTGCCAGCAGTCCACACAGGGAGGGTGAAAAACTGTTTTTT.